This entry lists 27 T cell receptor beta chains sequenced from one sample in a study of blood T cell repertoires in COVID-19. The protocol was immunoSEQ multiplex PCR, while the TCRdb copy is restricted to in-frame clones and leaves out a portion. The table has approximately 210,000 clones, roughly 84% seen once. The sequencing input was peripheral blood. The receptors shown here come from a man aged 30 to 39 with active or convalescent COVID-19.

The chain has TRBV6-5 and TRBJ1-5; 9 bases are shared with TRBD1. The CDR3 runs 15 residues. Germline V gives CDR1 MNHEY, CDR2 SVGAGI. Trimming removed 4 bases from V and 5 bases from J; junction bases left unmatched: 6. CDR3 DNA sequence: TGTGCCAGCAGTTCTCGGGACAGGGACGATCAGCCCCAGCATTTT. This codes for CASSSRDRDDQPQHF.

This clone was detected only once. The chain employs TRBV7-2 and TRBJ2-5; the D gene is possibly TRBD2 (6 bases). This CDR3 has 14 amino acids. Germline assignment: CDR1 SGHTA and CDR2 FQGNSA. Trimming left V 3 bases short and J 2 bases short, with 10 bases between. DNA for the CDR3: TGTGCCAGCAGCTTTGGGGGGTCACAAGAGACCCAGTACTTC. This gives the protein CASSFGGSQETQYF.

V is TRBV19 and J is TRBJ2-7; 9 bases match TRBD2. The CDR3 is 16 amino acids. Germline CDR1 is LNHDA and CDR2 is SQIVND (reference sequence). The V and J ends lost 4 bases and 0 bases, in that order; junction bases with no gene match: 7. The CDR3, as DNA: TGTGCCAGTAGTACGCTTGGCGGGAGGGCCTCCTACGAGCAGTACTTC. It translates to CASSTLGGRASYEQYF.

A single count supports this clone. V usage is TRBV28 and J usage is TRBJ2-1; 7 bases fit TRBD2. The CDR3 is 15 amino acids. Germline V lookup: CDR1 MDHEN, CDR2 SYDVKM. With 2 bases clipped from V and 4 bases from J, the junction kept 5 bases outside the gene matches. The CDR3 DNA reads TGTGCCAGCAGTTTAGGGCTAGCGGAGTACAATGAGCAGTTCTTC. Its protein is CASSLGLAEYNEQFF. The variable domain in full, with the rest retrieved from reference TRBV28 and TRBJ2-1, is DVKVTQSSRYLVKRTGEKVFLECVQDMDHENMFWYRQDPGLGLRLIYFSYDVKMKEKGDIPEGYSVSREKKERFSLILESASTNQTSMYLCASSLGLAEYNEQFFGPGTRLTVL.

This clone showed up just once. The V call is TRBV30, the J call TRBJ2-1; maybe TRBD2 (6 bases). Germline-derived CDR1 and CDR2 are GTSNPN and SVGIG (reference sequence). The CDR3 extends over 16 amino acids. Trimming took 3 bases from V and 11 from J, leaving 26 bases between them. The CDR3 region is CAWSEGLTGVGGKQFF. The CDR3, as DNA: TGTGCCTGGAGCGAAGGGTTAACGGGAGTGGGCGGGAAGCAGTTCTTC.

The chain joins TRBV19 to TRBJ2-2; D ambiguous. CDR1 LNHDA and CDR2 SQIVND come from the germline V gene (reference sequence). The CDR3 extends over 15 amino acids. V was clipped by 1 base and J by 2 bases, with 8 bases between them. The CDR3 sequence is CASSIVLQNTGELFF. The DNA for the CDR3 is TGTGCCAGTAGTATAGTTTTACAAAACACCGGGGAGCTGTTTTTT.

This sequence joins TRBV5-1 and TRBJ2-3; TRBD2 aligns across 7 bases. The CDR3 sequence is 16 residues long. Trimming took 4 bases from V and 2 from J; bases not matched to a gene: 10. Germline loops: CDR1 SGHRS, CDR2 YFSETQ. The CDR3 loop reads CASSPLTGGLTDTQYF. The DNA for the CDR3 is TGCGCCAGCAGCCCCCTTACGGGGGGACTCACAGATACGCAGTATTTT.

The chain has TRBV5-1 and TRBJ1-3, with D maybe TRBD1 (5 bases). V lost 4 bases and J 2 bases, leaving 16 bases between the germline ends. This CDR3 spans 16 amino acids. CDR1 is SGHRS and CDR2 is YFSETQ in the germline V gene. This CDR3 is CASSVGVSRTGNTIYF. CDR3 DNA sequence: TGCGCCAGCAGCGTAGGGGTCTCGAGAACTGGAAACACCATATATTTT.

DNA of the CDR3: TGTGCCAGCGGAATCACCGGGATCGGGCCACCCCTCCACTTT. Residues: CASGITGIGPPLHF. The chain has TRBV28 and TRBJ1-6; D ambiguous. Germline lookup yields CDR1 MDHEN and CDR2 SYDVKM. This CDR3 region has 14 residues. V lost 8 bases and J 11 bases, leaving 19 bases between the germline ends.

In its sample, this clone was seen once. The chain joins TRBV7-6 to TRBJ1-2; the D is unclear. This CDR3 comprises 15 residues. V was clipped by 0 bases and J by 4 bases, with 12 bases between them. The germline CDR1 and CDR2 sequences are SGHVS and FNYEAQ. CDR3 in amino acids: CASSLAAPGAYGYTF. CDR3 DNA sequence: TGTGCCAGCAGCTTAGCCGCACCTGGAGCCTATGGCTACACCTTC.

The V call is TRBV12-3 or TRBV12-4, the J call TRBJ2-5; no clear D gene. Trimming pared 3 bases from V and 1 base from J, leaving 3 bases between. CDR3 length: 12 residues. As DNA, the CDR3 is TGTGCCAGCAGTTTCGGCCAAGAGACCCAGTACTTC. It codes for CASSFGQETQYF.

This chain connects TRBV3-1 (or the pseudogene TRBV3-2) to TRBJ1-6; 8 bases align to TRBD1. J lost 10 bases, V lost 2 bases, and 4 bases had no gene match. Per the germline V gene, CDR1 is LGHDT and CDR2 is YNNKEL (reference sequence). CDR3 length: 14 residues. The CDR3 reads CASSQSQGVSPLHF. Written as DNA, the CDR3 is TGTGCCAGCAGCCAATCACAGGGGGTATCACCCCTCCACTTT.

The rearrangement uses TRBV9 and TRBJ2-3, with D perhaps matching TRBD2 (6 bases). With 2 bases removed from V and 0 bases from J, the gap between germline ends came to 7 bases. CDR3 length: 14 residues. Germline CDR1 and CDR2: SGDLS and YYNGEE. The CDR3 DNA reads as TGTGCCAGCAGCGTCCTAGCGAGCACAGATACGCAGTATTTT. Translation gives CASSVLASTDTQYF.

CDR3 bases: TGTGCCAGCAGCTTATACAGGCGGGGTTCACCCCTCCACTTT. The encoded protein is CASSLYRRGSPLHF. The rearrangement uses TRBV11-1 and TRBJ1-6; possibly TRBD1 for D (5 bases). Looked up from germline, CDR1 is SGHAT and CDR2 is FQDESV (reference sequence). The CDR3 loop spans 14 amino acids. Trimming cost V 2 bases and J 9 bases, with 11 bases left between them.

This chain links TRBV5-1 with TRBJ1-2; D possibly corresponds to TRBD1 (5 bases). The CDR3 runs to 12 residues. Germline assignment: CDR1 SGHRS and CDR2 YFSETQ. Trimming left V 4 bases short and J 8 bases short, with 12 bases between. CDR3 amino acids: CASSGDSLGYTF. For the CDR3, the DNA is TGCGCCAGCAGCGGGGACTCCCTAGGCTACACCTTC. Full variable domain (outside the CDR3, taken from reference TRBV5-1 and TRBJ1-2): KAGVTQTPRYLIKTRGQQVTLSCSPISGHRSVSWYQQTPGQGLQFLFEYFSETQRNKGNFPGRFSGRQFSNSRSEMNVSTLELGDSALYLCASSGDSLGYTFGSGTRLTVV.

This clone was seen only once. The chain combines TRBV19 with TRBJ1-5; 11 nucleotides agree with TRBD1. This CDR3 contains 14 residues. V lost 6 bases to trimming and J lost 6 bases; unmatched junction nucleotides: 4. Germline assignment: CDR1 LNHDA and CDR2 SQIVND (reference sequence). The CDR3 DNA sequence: TGTGCCAGTAGGGGACAGGGGGGGGGTCAGCCCCAGCATTTT. Residues: CASRGQGGGQPQHF.

The chain couples TRBV5-5 to TRBJ2-7, with 8 bases lining up with TRBD1. This CDR3 has 18 residues. The ends lost 0 bases at V and 0 bases at J; junction bases unmatched: 11. Germline-derived CDR1 and CDR2 are SGHKS and YYEKEE (reference sequence). In DNA form, the CDR3 reads TGTGCCAGCAGCTTGGTAGGTCAGGGGGCACGGAACTCCTACGAGCAGTACTTC. Encoded protein: CASSLVGQGARNSYEQYF.

This clone was seen once. Here the CDR3 DNA reads TGCGCCAGCAGCCAAGACAGGGCATTAGGAGGGGAGCTGTTTTTT. This translates into CASSQDRALGGELFF. The rearrangement joins TRBV4-3 to TRBJ2-2; D perhaps matches TRBD1 (5 bases). The CDR3 totals 15 residues. With 0 bases removed from V and 8 bases from J, the gap between germline ends came to 13 bases. Per the germline V gene, CDR1 is LGHNA and CDR2 is YSLEER.

The chain recombines TRBV2 with TRBJ2-5, with TRBD2 matching 7 bases. CDR1 SNHLY and CDR2 FYNNEI come from the germline V gene. The J segment lost 3 bases and the V segment lost 3 bases, leaving 19 bases of the junction unmatched. The length of the CDR3 is 19 residues. The CDR3 nucleotides are TGTGCCAGCAGTGATGGATATATGCGGTTAGTAGCGGGCGAAGAGACCCAGTACTTC. Translation gives CASSDGYMRLVAGEETQYF.

The chain couples TRBV2 to TRBJ1-2; possibly TRBD1 for D (6 bases). There are 13 residues in the CDR3. Per the germline V gene, CDR1 is SNHLY and CDR2 is FYNNEI. V lost 9 bases to trimming and J lost 6 bases, with 17 bases between them. As DNA, the CDR3 is TGTGCCAGTACCGGGGCAGGGGCAAATGGCTACACCTTC. This codes for CASTGAGANGYTF.

The chain employs TRBV7-9 and TRBJ1-1; weak D call: TRBD1 (6 bases). This CDR3 region has 17 residues. Germline values: CDR1 SEHNR, CDR2 FQNEAQ (reference sequence). V was clipped by 4 bases and J by 2 bases, with 20 bases between them. The CDR3 sequence is CASSSSRTDRSNTEAFF. For the CDR3, the DNA is TGTGCCAGCAGCTCATCCCGGACGGACAGATCTAACACTGAAGCTTTCTTT.

The chain joins TRBV7-9 to TRBJ1-5, with 8 bases lining up with TRBD1. This CDR3 spans 14 amino acids. Per germline, CDR1 SEHNR and CDR2 FQNEAQ (reference sequence). Trimming cost V 5 bases and J 5 bases; bases outside gene matches: 5. CDR3 in DNA: TGTGCCAGCAGCCTTGACAGGGGCGATCAGCCCCAGCATTTT. This translates into CASSLDRGDQPQHF. The whole variable domain, remainder taken from reference TRBV7-9 and TRBJ1-5, is DTGVSQNPRHKITKRGQNVTFRCDPISEHNRLYWYRQTLGQGPEFLTYFQNEAQLEKSRLLSDRFSAERPKGSFSTLEIQRTEQGDSAMYLCASSLDRGDQPQHFGDGTRLSIL.

The chain has TRBV6-6 and TRBJ2-7; 9 bases line up with TRBD1. This CDR3 is 14 amino acids long. Germline trimming cut 7 bases from V and 3 bases from J; bases unmatched to any gene: 7. From germline, CDR1 is MNHNY and CDR2 SVGAGI (reference sequence). The CDR3 DNA follows: TGTGCCAGCAATCCCGGGACAGGGTTCTACGAGCAGTACTTC. Protein product: CASNPGTGFYEQYF.

The rearrangement joins TRBV28 to TRBJ1-6; maybe TRBD1 (5 bases). The CDR3 extends over 16 amino acids. Germline V CDR1 and CDR2: MDHEN, SYDVKM. V shed 3 bases and J shed 7 bases, with 16 bases lying between them. The CDR3 region has the DNA TGTGCCAGCAGTTTGGGAGGGGCCTGGCGAAATTCACCCCTCCACTTT. Protein: CASSLGGAWRNSPLHF.

This clone came up once. J is TRBJ1-1 and V is TRBV5-6; the D gene is possibly TRBD1 (6 bases). Trimming shortened V by 4 bases and J by 1 base, and 14 bases separated the two germline ends. CDR1 is SGHDT, CDR2 YYEEEE, per germline. The CDR3 consists of 15 residues. CDR3 sequence: CASSVRTVWNTEAFF. The CDR3 DNA reads as TGTGCCAGCAGCGTCAGGACAGTCTGGAACACTGAAGCTTTCTTT.

The chain couples TRBV30 to TRBJ1-2; perhaps TRBD1 as D (5 bases). In germline, CDR1 is GTSNPN, CDR2 SVGIG (reference sequence). The CDR3 loop spans 16 amino acids. V was cut by 1 base and J by 3 bases, with 18 bases left in between. DNA for the CDR3: TGTGCCTGGAGTGGGGCTACGAGGCAGGGTTACTATGGCTACACCTTC. Translating gives CAWSGATRQGYYGYTF.

The chain couples TRBV29-1 to TRBJ2-7; D may be TRBD1 (6 bases). V gave up 4 bases and J gave up 6 bases, with 10 bases separating them. The CDR3 loop spans 11 amino acids. Per the germline V gene, CDR1 is SQVTM and CDR2 is ANQGSEA. CDR3 loop: CSVGQGLEQYF. For the CDR3, the DNA is TGCAGCGTTGGCCAGGGGCTCGAGCAGTACTTC.